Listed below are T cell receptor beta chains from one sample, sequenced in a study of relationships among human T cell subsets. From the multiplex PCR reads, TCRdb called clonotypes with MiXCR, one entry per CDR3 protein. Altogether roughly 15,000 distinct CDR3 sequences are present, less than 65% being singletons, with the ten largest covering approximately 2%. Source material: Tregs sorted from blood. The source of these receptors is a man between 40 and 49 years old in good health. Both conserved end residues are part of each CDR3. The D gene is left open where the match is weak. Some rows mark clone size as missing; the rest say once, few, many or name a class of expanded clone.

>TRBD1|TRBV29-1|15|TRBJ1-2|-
TGCAGCGTTGGGGGACAGCTGGACGACCCTTATGGCTACACCTTC
CSVGGQLDDPYGYTF
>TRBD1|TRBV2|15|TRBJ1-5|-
TGTGCCAGCAGTGAGGGACAGGGGATCCATCAGCCCCAGCATTTT
CASSEGQGIHQPQHF
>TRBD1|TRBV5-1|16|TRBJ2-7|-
TGCGCCAGCAGCCTGGGATCCGGGACAGACCACTACGAGCAGTACTTC
CASSLGSGTDHYEQYF
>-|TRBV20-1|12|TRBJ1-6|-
TGCAGTGCTAGAGATTTGGCCTTCCCCCTCCACTTT
CSARDLAFPLHF
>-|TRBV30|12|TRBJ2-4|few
TGTGCCTGGGACCCGGGAGAAAACATTCAGTACTTC
CAWDPGENIQYF
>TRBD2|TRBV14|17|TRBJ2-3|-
TGTGCCAGCAGCCAAATGTGGGGACTAGCGGGAGTGGATACGCAGTATTTT
CASSQMWGLAGVDTQYF
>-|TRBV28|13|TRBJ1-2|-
TGTGCCAGCAGGATGGTAGCCACGCTGGGTTACACCTTC
CASRMVATLGYTF
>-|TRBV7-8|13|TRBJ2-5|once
TGTGCCAGCAGCCTGATCCTTGGAGAGACCCAGTACTTC
CASSLILGETQYF
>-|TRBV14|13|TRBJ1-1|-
TGTGCCAGCAAAGAACAGTTCGACACTGAAGCTTTCTTT
CASKEQFDTEAFF
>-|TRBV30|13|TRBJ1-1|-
TGTGCCCGGATTGGGACGAAGGGCACTGAAGCTTTCTTT
CARIGTKGTEAFF
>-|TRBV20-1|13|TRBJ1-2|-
TGCAGTGCCAACTCCGGAGCTAACTATGGCTACACCTTC
CSANSGANYGYTF
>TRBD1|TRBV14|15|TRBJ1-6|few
TGTGCCAGCAGCCAAGGACAGGGTTTCAATTCACCCCTCCACTTT
CASSQGQGFNSPLHF
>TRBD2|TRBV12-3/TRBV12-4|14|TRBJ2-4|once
TGTGCCAGCAGTACTAGCGGAGCCAAAAACATTCAGTACTTC
CASSTSGAKNIQYF
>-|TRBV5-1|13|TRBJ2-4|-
TGCGCCAGTAGGGGACTAGCCAAAAACATTCAGTACTTC
CASRGLAKNIQYF
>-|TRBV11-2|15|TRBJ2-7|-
TGTGCCAGCAGCTTGGCGCGTGTAGGGTCCTTGGAGCAGTACTTC
CASSLARVGSLEQYF
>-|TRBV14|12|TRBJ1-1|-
TGTGCCAGCAGCCAAGACGCAGGTGAAGCTTTCTTT
CASSQDAGEAFF
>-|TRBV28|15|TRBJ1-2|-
TGTGCCAGCAGCCCAGCCACTTCGGGGAACTATGGCTACACCTTC
CASSPATSGNYGYTF
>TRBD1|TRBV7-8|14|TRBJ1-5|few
TGTGCCAGCAGCCCGGGACAGGGTGGTCAGCCCCAGCATTTT
CASSPGQGGQPQHF
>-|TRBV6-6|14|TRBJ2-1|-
TGTGCCAGCAGTTACTTCGGGTTCGACAATGAGCAGTTCTTC
CASSYFGFDNEQFF
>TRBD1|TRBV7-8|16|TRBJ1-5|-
TGTGCCAGCAGCTTCTTGACAGGGACTAGCAATCAGCCCCAGCATTTT
CASSFLTGTSNQPQHF
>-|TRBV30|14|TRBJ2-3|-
TGTGCCTGGAGTGAGGTCTCGGGAACCGATACGCAGTATTTT
CAWSEVSGTDTQYF
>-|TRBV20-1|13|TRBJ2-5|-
TGCAGTGCTATCGGACAGAGCCAAGAGACCCAGTACTTC
CSAIGQSQETQYF
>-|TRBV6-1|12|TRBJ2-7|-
TGTGCCAGCAGTGACGGCACCGTCGAGCAGTACTTC
CASSDGTVEQYF
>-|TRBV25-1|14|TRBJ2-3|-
TGTGCCAGCAGTGAATCCCTTGCCACCCATACGCAGTATTTT
CASSESLATHTQYF
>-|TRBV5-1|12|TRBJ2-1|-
TGCGCCAGCAGCTTTGGGAGTGGTGAGCAGTTCTTC
CASSFGSGEQFF
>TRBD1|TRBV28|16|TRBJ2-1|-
TGTGCCAGCAGTTCGGGACAGGGGACCGGCTATAGGGAGCAGTTCTTC
CASSSGQGTGYREQFF
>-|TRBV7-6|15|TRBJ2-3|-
TGTGCCAGCAGCTTAAAGGCGGTGGTCACAGATACGCAGTATTTT
CASSLKAVVTDTQYF
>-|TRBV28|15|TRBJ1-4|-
TGTGCCAGCAGTCGCCCGTGGGGCGCTGGTGAAAAACTGTTTTTT
CASSRPWGAGEKLFF
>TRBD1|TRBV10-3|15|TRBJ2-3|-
TGCGCCAGCAGCGACAGGGACCTTAACACAGATACGCAGTATTTT
CASSDRDLNTDTQYF
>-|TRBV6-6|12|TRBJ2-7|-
TGTGCCAGCAGCCGGGAGAAGAGCGAGCAGTACTTC
CASSREKSEQYF
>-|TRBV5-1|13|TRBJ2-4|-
TGCGCCAGCAGCTATGACGGTCAAAACATTCAGTACTTC
CASSYDGQNIQYF
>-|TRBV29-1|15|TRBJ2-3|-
TGCAGCGTTGAAGAGACGGAACGGGGGCGGGATACGCAGTATTTT
CSVEETERGRDTQYF
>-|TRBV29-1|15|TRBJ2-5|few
TGCGTCCGGAGCGACAGGTCTTGGACTAGAGAGACCCAGTACTTC
CVRSDRSWTRETQYF
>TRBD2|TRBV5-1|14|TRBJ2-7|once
TGCGCCAGCAGACTAGCGGGGGGCTCCTACGAGCAGTACTTC
CASRLAGGSYEQYF
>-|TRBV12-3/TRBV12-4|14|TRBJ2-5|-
TGTGCCAGCAGTTTAATCGGCAACCAAGAGACCCAGTACTTC
CASSLIGNQETQYF
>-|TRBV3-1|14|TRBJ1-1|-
TGTGCCAGCAGCCTAATGGACAGAAACACTGAAGCTTTCTTT
CASSLMDRNTEAFF
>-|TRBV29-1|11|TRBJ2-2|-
TGCAGCGTTGAGGAGACCGGGGAGCTGTTTTTT
CSVEETGELFF
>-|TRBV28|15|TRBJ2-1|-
TGTGCCAGCAGTTCCGTTGCGGGTGGGAATAATGAGCAGTTCTTC
CASSSVAGGNNEQFF
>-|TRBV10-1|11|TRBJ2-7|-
TGCGCCAGCTCCACCGGGGGAGAGCAGTACTTC
CASSTGGEQYF
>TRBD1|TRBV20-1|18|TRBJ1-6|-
TGCAGTGCTCGAGACGGGCTTGCGGGACAGGGTTTTAATTCACCCCTCCACTTT
CSARDGLAGQGFNSPLHF
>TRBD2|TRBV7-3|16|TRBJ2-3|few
TGTGCCAGCAGCTTAAGAGCGGGAGGGCGGGGAGATACGCAGTATTTT
CASSLRAGGRGDTQYF
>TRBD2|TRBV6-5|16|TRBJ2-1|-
TGTGCCAGCAGGCCTCTTACTAGCGGGAGGATTAATGAGCAGTTCTTC
CASRPLTSGRINEQFF
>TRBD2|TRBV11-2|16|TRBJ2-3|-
TGTGCCAGCAGCTTAGGTGGGGAGGGCCCAGGGCATACGCAGTATTTT
CASSLGGEGPGHTQYF
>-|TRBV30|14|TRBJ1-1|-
TGTGCCTGGGGGGGCAGAGGCCCGAACACTGAAGCTTTCTTT
CAWGGRGPNTEAFF
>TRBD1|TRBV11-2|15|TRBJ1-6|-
TGTGCCAGCAGCCGAAAGGGGACAGGGGGCTCACCCCTCCACTTT
CASSRKGTGGSPLHF